This T cell receptor beta chain came from a study of T cells after yellow fever vaccination. V lost 4 bases, J lost 6 bases, and 5 bases stayed unmatched. The germline V gene encodes CDR1 DFQATT and CDR2 SNEGSKA (reference sequence). This CDR3 is built from 14 residues. This clonotype was seen more than once but under ten times. By 5'RACE template switching, TCR cDNA was produced, with a universal primer site and UMIs added in the process. Each CDR3 protein gets one entry after TCRdb re-called the 5' RACE reads with MiXCR. Seen here are roughly 300,000 distinct CDR3 sequences, roughly 8.6% observed once, and the top ten hold around 17%.

The clonotype was recovered from a man aged 18 to 30 who received the YFV17D yellow fever vaccine. The sequenced sample was PBMCs, obtained approximately 47 days after the first yellow fever vaccination. This chain connects TRBV20-1 to TRBJ2-1, with 11 bases aligning to TRBD2. As DNA, the CDR3 is TGCAGTGCTAAGCTAGCGGGGGGACCCAATGAGCAGTTCTTC. Amino acid sequence: CSAKLAGGPNEQFF.